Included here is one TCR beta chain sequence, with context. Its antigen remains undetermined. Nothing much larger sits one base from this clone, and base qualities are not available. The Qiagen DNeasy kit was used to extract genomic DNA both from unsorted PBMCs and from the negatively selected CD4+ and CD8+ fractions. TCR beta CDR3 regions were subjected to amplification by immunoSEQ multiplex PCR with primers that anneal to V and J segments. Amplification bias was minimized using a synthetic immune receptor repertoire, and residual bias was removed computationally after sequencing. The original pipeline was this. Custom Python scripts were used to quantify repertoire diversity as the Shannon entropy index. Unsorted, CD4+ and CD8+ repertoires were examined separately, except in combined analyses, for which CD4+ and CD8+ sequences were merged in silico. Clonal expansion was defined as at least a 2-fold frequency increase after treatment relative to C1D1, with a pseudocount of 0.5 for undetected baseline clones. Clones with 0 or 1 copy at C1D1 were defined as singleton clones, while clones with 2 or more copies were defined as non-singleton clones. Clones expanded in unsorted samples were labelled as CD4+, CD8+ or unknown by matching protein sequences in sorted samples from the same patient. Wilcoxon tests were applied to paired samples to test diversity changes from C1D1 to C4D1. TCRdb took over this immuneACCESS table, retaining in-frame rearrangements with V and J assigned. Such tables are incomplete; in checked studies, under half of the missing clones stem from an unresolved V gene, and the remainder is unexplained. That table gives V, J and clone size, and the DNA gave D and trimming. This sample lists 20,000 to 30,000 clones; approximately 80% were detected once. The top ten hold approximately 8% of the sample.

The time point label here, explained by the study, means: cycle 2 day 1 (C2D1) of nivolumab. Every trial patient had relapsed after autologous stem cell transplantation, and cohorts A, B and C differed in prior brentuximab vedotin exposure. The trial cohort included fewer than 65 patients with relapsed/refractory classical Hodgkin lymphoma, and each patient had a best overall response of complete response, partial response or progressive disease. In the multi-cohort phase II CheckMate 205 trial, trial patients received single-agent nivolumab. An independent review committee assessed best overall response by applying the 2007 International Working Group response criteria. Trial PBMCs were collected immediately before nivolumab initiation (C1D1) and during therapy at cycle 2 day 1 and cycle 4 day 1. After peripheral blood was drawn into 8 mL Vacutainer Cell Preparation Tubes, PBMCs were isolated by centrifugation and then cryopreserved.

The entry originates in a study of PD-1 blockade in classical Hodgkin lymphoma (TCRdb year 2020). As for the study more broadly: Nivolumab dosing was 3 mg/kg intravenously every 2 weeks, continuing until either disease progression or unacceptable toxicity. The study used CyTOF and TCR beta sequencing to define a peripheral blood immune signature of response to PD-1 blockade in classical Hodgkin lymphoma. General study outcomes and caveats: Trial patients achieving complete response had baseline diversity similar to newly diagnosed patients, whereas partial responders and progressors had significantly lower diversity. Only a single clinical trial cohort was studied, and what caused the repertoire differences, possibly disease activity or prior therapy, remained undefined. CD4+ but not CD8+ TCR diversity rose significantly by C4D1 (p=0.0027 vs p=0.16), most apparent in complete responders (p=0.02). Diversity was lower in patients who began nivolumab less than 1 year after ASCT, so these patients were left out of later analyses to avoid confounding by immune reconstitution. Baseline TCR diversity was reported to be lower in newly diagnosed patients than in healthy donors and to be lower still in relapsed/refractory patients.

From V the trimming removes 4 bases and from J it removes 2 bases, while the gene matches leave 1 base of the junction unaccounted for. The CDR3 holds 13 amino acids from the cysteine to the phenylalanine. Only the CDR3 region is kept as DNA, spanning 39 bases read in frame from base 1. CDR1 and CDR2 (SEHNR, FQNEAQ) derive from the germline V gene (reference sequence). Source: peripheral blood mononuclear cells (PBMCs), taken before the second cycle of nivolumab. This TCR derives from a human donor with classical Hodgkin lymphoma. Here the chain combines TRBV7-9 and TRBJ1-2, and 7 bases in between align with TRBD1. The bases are TGTGCCAGCAGCTCGACAGGGAACTATGGCTACACCTTC. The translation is CASSSTGNYGYTF.